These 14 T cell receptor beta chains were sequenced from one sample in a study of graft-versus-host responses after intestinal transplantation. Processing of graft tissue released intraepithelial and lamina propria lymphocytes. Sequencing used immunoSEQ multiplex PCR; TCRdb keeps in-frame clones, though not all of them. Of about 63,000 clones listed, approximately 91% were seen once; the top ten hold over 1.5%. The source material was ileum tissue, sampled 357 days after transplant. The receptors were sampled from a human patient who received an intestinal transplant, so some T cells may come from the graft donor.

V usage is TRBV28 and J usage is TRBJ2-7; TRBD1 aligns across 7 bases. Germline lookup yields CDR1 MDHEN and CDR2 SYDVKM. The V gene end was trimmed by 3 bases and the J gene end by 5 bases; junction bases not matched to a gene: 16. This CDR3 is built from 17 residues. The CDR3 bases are TGTGCCAGCAGTTTGGTACCAATAGGGGGCCCCGAGGACGAGCAGTACTTC. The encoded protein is CASSLVPIGGPEDEQYF.

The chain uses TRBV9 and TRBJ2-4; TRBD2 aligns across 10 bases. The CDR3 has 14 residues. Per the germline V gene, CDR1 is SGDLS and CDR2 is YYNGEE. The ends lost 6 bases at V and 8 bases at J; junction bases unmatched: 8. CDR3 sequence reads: CASNSGRARDIQYF. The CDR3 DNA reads TGTGCCAGCAACAGCGGGAGGGCCCGGGACATTCAGTACTTC.

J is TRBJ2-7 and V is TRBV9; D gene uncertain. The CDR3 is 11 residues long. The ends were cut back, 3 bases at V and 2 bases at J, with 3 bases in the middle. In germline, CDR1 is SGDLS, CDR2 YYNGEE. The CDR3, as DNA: TGTGCCAGCAGCGGACCCTACGAGCAGTACTTC. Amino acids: CASSGPYEQYF. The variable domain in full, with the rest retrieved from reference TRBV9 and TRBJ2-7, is DSGVTQTPKHLITATGQRVTLRCSPRSGDLSVYWYQQSLDQGLQFLIQYYNGEERAKGNILERFSAQQFPDLHSELNLSSLELGDSALYFCASSGPYEQYFGPGTRLTVT.

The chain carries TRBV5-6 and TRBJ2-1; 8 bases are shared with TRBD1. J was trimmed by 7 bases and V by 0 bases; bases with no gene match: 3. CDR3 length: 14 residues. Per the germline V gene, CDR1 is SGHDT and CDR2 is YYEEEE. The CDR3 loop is CASSLGTGWNEQFF. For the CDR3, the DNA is TGTGCCAGCAGCTTGGGGACAGGGTGGAATGAGCAGTTCTTC.

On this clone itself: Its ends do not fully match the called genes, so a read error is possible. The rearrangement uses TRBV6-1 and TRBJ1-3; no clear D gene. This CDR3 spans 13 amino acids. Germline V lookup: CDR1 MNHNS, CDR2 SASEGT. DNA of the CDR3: TGTTCCAGCAGGACCTCCTCTGGAAACACCATATATTTT. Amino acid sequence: CSSRTSSGNTIYF.

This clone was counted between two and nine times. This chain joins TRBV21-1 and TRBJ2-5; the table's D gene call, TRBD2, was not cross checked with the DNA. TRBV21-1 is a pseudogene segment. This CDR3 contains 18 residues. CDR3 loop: CASSKGDPFGGRGETQYF. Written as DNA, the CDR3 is TGTGCCAGCAGCAAAGGAGATCCATTCGGCGGGAGAGGTGAGACCCAGTACTTC.

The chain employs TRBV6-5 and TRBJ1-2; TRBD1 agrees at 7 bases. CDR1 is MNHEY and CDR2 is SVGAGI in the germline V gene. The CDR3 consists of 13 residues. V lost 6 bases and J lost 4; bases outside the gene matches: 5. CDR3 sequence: CASRTGQFYGYTF. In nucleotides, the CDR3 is TGTGCCAGCAGGACGGGACAGTTCTATGGCTACACCTTC.

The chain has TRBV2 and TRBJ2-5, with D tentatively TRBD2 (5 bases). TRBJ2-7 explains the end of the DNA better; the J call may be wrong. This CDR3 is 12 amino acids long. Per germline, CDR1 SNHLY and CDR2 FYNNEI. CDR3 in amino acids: CASSVARDEQYF. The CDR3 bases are TGTGCCAGCAGTGTCGCGAGGGACGAGCAGTACTTC.

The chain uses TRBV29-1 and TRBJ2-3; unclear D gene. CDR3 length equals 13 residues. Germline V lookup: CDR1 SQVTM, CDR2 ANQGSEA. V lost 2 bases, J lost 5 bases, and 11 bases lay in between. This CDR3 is CSVENIVGDTQYF. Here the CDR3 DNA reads TGCAGCGTTGAAAATATTGTAGGAGATACGCAGTATTTT.

CDR3 nucleotides: TGTGCCAGCAGCAGGCTAGCGGGGACCTACGAGCAGTACTTC. Amino acids: CASSRLAGTYEQYF. The chain employs TRBV5-6 and TRBJ2-7; TRBD2 agrees at 9 bases. The CDR3 has 14 amino acids. With V trimmed by 4 bases and J by 2 bases, 4 bases remained unmatched. CDR1 is SGHDT, CDR2 YYEEEE, per germline.

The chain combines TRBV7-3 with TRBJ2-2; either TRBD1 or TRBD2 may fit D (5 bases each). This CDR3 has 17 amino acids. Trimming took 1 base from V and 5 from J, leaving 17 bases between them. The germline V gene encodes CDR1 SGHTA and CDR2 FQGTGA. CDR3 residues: CASSLRGPSRGTGELFF. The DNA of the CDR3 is TGTGCCAGCAGCTTAAGGGGACCCTCTAGAGGAACCGGGGAGCTGTTTTTT. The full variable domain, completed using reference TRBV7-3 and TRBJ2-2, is GAGVSQTPSNKVTEKGKYVELRCDPISGHTALYWYRQSLGQGPEFLIYFQGTGAADDSGLPNDRFFAVRPEGSVSTLKIQRTERGDSAVYLCASSLRGPSRGTGELFFGEGSRLTVL.

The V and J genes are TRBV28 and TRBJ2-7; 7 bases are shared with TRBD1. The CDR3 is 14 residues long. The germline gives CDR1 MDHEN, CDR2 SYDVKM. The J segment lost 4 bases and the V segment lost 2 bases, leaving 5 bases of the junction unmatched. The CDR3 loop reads CASSLPDRVYEQYF. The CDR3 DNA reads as TGTGCCAGCAGTTTACCCGACAGGGTATACGAGCAGTACTTC. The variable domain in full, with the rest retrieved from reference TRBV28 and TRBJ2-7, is DVKVTQSSRYLVKRTGEKVFLECVQDMDHENMFWYRQDPGLGLRLIYFSYDVKMKEKGDIPEGYSVSREKKERFSLILESASTNQTSMYLCASSLPDRVYEQYFGPGTRLTVT.

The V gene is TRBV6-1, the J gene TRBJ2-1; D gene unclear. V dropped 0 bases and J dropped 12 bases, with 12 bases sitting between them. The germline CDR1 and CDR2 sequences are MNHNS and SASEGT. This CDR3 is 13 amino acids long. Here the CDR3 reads CASSEAVAYVQFF. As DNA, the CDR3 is TGTGCCAGCAGTGAAGCGGTGGCTTACGTGCAGTTCTTC.

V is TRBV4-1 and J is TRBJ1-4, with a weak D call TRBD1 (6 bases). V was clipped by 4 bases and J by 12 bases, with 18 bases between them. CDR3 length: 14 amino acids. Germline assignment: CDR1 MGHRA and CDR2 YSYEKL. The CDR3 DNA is TGCGCCAGCAGCCTCGGGACACTTACGACGGAACTGTTTTTT. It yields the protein CASSLGTLTTELFF.